This T cell receptor (beta chain) was profiled in a study of beta chain features in type 1 diabetes. Study as a whole: In age, gender and cell yields, patients were similar to healthy donors.

The sequenced template was cDNA made from the entire isolated RNA. The repertoire was sequenced with immunoSEQ multiplex PCR; TCRdb's copy has only in-frame clones and lacks some. The sample shows approximately 250,000 clones, around an eighth of them seen only once. Sorting that relied on CD45RO/CCR7/CD25/CD127/CD95/CD27 yielded CD4+ naive, central memory, regulatory and stem cell-like memory cells. This CDR3 spans 17 amino acids. V was clipped by 4 bases and J by 4 bases; unmatched bases: 9. Germline loops: CDR1 LGHNA, CDR2 YSLEER. A word on this clone: Antigen unknown.

Regarding the study as a whole: An over-representation of cells with high TCR expression could result from cDNA sequencing. Shorter TCRB CDR3s, moderately but significantly so, were found in Type 1 diabetes patients in all four CD4+ subsets.

The sequenced material came from naive CD4+ T cells from blood. This sequence joins TRBV4-3 and TRBJ2-2; 10 nucleotides line up with TRBD1. The TCR was taken from a woman aged 40 to 49 in good health. CDR3 sequence reads: CASSRKGTGDFTGELFF. The CDR3 nucleotides are TGCGCCAGCAGCCGCAAAGGGACAGGGGATTTCACCGGGGAGCTGTTTTTT.